A selection of T cell receptor beta chains follows, all from one sample in a study of blood T cell repertoires in COVID-19. Some clones are missing from TCRdb's copy, which holds only in-frame ones; the method was immunoSEQ multiplex PCR. The data hold 380,000 or so clones, with roughly 90% observed a single time. Sequenced sample: PBMCs or T cells enriched from blood (not recorded which). These receptors were taken from a young woman with acute COVID-19. Each CDR3 is given with its conserved first and last residue. Each record gives: V gene, J gene, clone size, D gene, CDR3 DNA, CDR3 protein. The D gene is left open where the match is weak. The listing skips clone size in some rows; elsewhere it reads once, few, many or a size class.

TRBV7-2	TRBJ2-2	-	-	TGTGCCAGCAGCCCAAAAGCGGGACATCATCACGGGGAGCTGTTTTTT	CASSPKAGHHHGELFF
TRBV24-1	TRBJ2-2	-	-	TGTGCCACCAGTGATTTCCGGCAGGGCGGTACCGGGGAGCTGTTTTTT	CATSDFRQGGTGELFF
TRBV6-4	TRBJ2-7	-	-	TGTGCCAGCAGTGGGTTTCGGGTCAAGTACTACGAGCAGTACTTC	CASSGFRVKYYEQYF
TRBV29-1	TRBJ1-2	few	TRBD1	TGCAGCGTTGATGGTTACGGACAGGGTAGTCTCTTTAACTATGGCTACACCTTC	CSVDGYGQGSLFNYGYTF
TRBV5-1	TRBJ2-7	-	TRBD1	TGCGCCAGCCCTACAGGGGCCGAGCAGTACTTC	CASPTGAEQYF
TRBV14	TRBJ1-2	-	TRBD1	TGTGCCAGCAGCCCCACCTTGACAGGGAAGGTTCTAGGTGGCTACACCTTC	CASSPTLTGKVLGGYTF
TRBV24-1	TRBJ1-6	-	-	TGTGCCACCAGTGATTTGAGTCAGGGTACTTCACCCCTCCACTTT	CATSDLSQGTSPLHF
TRBV13	TRBJ1-2	-	TRBD1	TGTGCCAGCAGCACGGTGACAGGGGGCGGTGGCTACACCTTC	CASSTVTGGGGYTF
TRBV2	TRBJ2-3	-	-	TGTGCCAGTCGTGGACTGGAAGACACAGATACGCAGTATTTT	CASRGLEDTDTQYF
TRBV19	TRBJ1-4	few	TRBD1	TGTGCCAGTAGTCTCGACCGGGACAGCTCCCGAAAACTGTTTTTT	CASSLDRDSSRKLFF
TRBV25-1	TRBJ2-2	-	TRBD1	TGTGCCAGCAAGGGACAGGGGACCGGGGAGCTGTTTTTT	CASKGQGTGELFF
TRBV20-1	TRBJ2-7	-	-	TGCAGTGCTAGTTCGGCGAGGGCCTACGAGCAGTACTTC	CSASSARAYEQYF